This T cell receptor beta chain was retrieved from a study of patients and donors after allogeneic stem cell transplantation. TCRdb processed the RT-PCR reads anew with MiXCR; each CDR3 protein has one entry. The repertoire consists of roughly 940,000 distinct CDR3 sequences, with approximately 19% occurring once and the leading ten covering 5% to 6.5%. The CDR3 runs 17 residues. Trimming removed 4 bases from V and 0 bases from J; junction bases left unmatched: 7. Germline V CDR1 and CDR2: SGHDT, YYEEEE. The genes are TRBV5-6 and TRBJ1-6; 7 bases line up with TRBD1. This TCR derives from a human donor who was either an allogeneic HSCT recipient or a stem cell or donor lymphocyte infusion donor (not recorded which). It is not recorded whose cells these are; they may come from a transplant donor. The specimen was blood, either unsorted or a sorted T cell fraction (not recorded which). The CDR3 loop reads CASSHRQGFSYNSPLHF. The DNA of the CDR3 is TGTGCCAGCAGCCACAGACAGGGCTTCTCCTATAATTCACCCCTCCACTTT.